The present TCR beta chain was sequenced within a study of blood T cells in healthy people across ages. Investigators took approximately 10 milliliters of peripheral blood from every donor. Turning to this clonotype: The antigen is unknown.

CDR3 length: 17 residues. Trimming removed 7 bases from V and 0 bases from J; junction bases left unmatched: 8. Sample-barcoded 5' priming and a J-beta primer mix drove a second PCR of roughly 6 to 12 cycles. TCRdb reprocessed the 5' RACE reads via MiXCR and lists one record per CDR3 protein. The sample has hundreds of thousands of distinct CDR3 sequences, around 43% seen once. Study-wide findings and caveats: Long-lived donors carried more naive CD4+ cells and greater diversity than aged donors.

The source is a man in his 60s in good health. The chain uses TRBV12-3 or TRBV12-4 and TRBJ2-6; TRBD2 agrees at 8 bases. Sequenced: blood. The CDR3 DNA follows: TGTGCCAGCACAATCGGCGGGGGGAGCTCTGGGGCCAACGTCCTGACTTTC. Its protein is CASTIGGGSSGANVLTF.